These 17 T cell receptor beta chains share one sample of origin, sequenced in a study of T cell responses to AZD1222 COVID-19 vaccine. Clones were read by immunoSEQ multiplex PCR, and TCRdb kept only the in-frame ones, dropping some. The table records some 120,000 clones, approximately 83% of them present only once. The input for sequencing was peripheral blood, taken on day 0 of MenACWY control vaccination. These receptors all come from an adult in good health.

The V and J genes are TRBV19 and TRBJ1-5; no clear D gene. This CDR3 comprises 18 residues. CDR1 is LNHDA, CDR2 SQIVND, per germline (reference sequence). V was clipped by 1 base and J by 7 bases, with 23 bases between them. CDR3 DNA: TGTGCCAGTAGTATAGTTTGGGCAGCCTCGCGTCTCAAACAGCCCCAGCATTTT. Translated: CASSIVWAASRLKQPQHF. The full variable domain, with the rest looked up from reference TRBV19 and TRBJ1-5, is DGGITQSPKYLFRKEGQNVTLSCEQNLNHDAMYWYRQDPGQGLRLIYYSQIVNDFQKGDIAEGYSVSREKKESFPLTVTSAQKNPTAFYLCASSIVWAASRLKQPQHFGDGTRLSIL.

This chain joins TRBV7-9 and TRBJ2-7, with TRBD1 as a possible D gene (6 bases). Germline CDR1 and CDR2: SEHNR and FQNEAQ (reference sequence). Trimming shortened V by 4 bases and J by 3 bases, and 16 bases separated the two germline ends. The CDR3 has 15 amino acids. The CDR3 DNA follows: TGTGCCAGCAGCTCCACCGGGACACCTTTCTACGAGCAGTACTTC. The encoded protein is CASSSTGTPFYEQYF.

This rearrangement joins TRBV6-5 to TRBJ1-2, with D possibly being TRBD1 (5 bases). Trimming left V 5 bases short and J 5 bases short, with 15 bases between. There are 14 residues in the CDR3. CDR1 and CDR2 (germline): MNHEY, SVGAGI. CDR3: CASSNGGMRYGYTF. CDR3 coding DNA: TGTGCCAGCAGTAACGGGGGGATGAGATATGGCTACACCTTC.

The chain recombines TRBV3-1 (or the pseudogene TRBV3-2) with TRBJ2-1; TRBD1 matches 7 bases. CDR1 and CDR2 (germline): LGHDT, YNNKEL (reference sequence). Trimming cost V 3 bases and J 0 bases; bases outside gene matches: 8. The CDR3 extends over 17 amino acids. CDR3 in DNA: TGTGCCAGCAGCCACAACCTCGGGACAGACTCCTACAATGAGCAGTTCTTC. Its protein is CASSHNLGTDSYNEQFF.

This clone occurred once. The gene calls are TRBV5-4 and TRBJ1-6; 11 bases fit TRBD1. The V gene's germline CDR1 is SGHNT and CDR2 YYREEE (reference sequence). The ends lost 2 bases at V and 8 bases at J; junction bases unmatched: 3. This CDR3 is 15 amino acids long. The DNA of the CDR3 is TGTGCCAGCAGCTTCTCGGGACAGGGGGATTCACCCCTCCACTTT. Protein sequence: CASSFSGQGDSPLHF.

V gene TRBV13 combines with J gene TRBJ1-1; TRBD1 is a possible D gene (5 bases). The germline V gene has CDR1 PRHDT and CDR2 FYEKMQ (reference sequence). CDR3 length equals 13 residues. V was cut by 4 bases and J by 0 bases, with 6 bases left in between. The CDR3 loop is CASSWGMNTEAFF. In DNA form, the CDR3 reads TGTGCCAGCAGCTGGGGGATGAACACTGAAGCTTTCTTT.

This clone has only one observation. In DNA, the CDR3 is TGTGCCAGCTCACCGGCCTTTCGTAATTCACCCCTCCACTTT. Its protein product is CASSPAFRNSPLHF. This chain uses TRBV18 with TRBJ1-6; no clear D gene. Trimming removed 3 bases at V and 6 bases at J, with 9 bases between. The CDR3 totals 14 residues. Looked up from germline, CDR1 is KGHSH and CDR2 is LQKENI.

The V gene is TRBV10-2, the J gene TRBJ2-1; a possible D gene is TRBD1 (6 bases). In germline, CDR1 is WSHSY, CDR2 SAAADI. Trimming took 9 bases from V and 4 from J, leaving 13 bases between them. The CDR3 is 13 amino acids. CDR3 protein: CASTGQIYNEQFF. CDR3 coding DNA: TGCGCCAGTACAGGACAGATATACAATGAGCAGTTCTTC.

V is TRBV2 and J is TRBJ1-4; D is unclear. The length of the CDR3 is 13 residues. The germline gives CDR1 SNHLY, CDR2 FYNNEI. Trimming cost V 5 bases and J 8 bases, with 12 bases left between them. The CDR3 coding sequence is TGTGCCAGCAGTACCAAAAGAGGGGAAAAACTGTTTTTT. Its translation is CASSTKRGEKLFF.

J is TRBJ1-3 and V is TRBV5-1; the D is unclear. The V and J ends lost 0 bases and 4 bases respectively, with 5 bases between them. In germline, CDR1 is SGHRS, CDR2 YFSETQ. The CDR3 extends over 13 amino acids. CDR3 sequence: CASSLDGGNTIYF. The CDR3 DNA sequence: TGCGCCAGCAGCTTGGACGGAGGAAACACCATATATTTT.

V is TRBV5-1 and J is TRBJ2-2, with D maybe TRBD1 (6 bases). There are 16 residues in the CDR3. V lost 4 bases and J 5 bases, leaving 18 bases between the germline ends. CDR1 and CDR2 (germline): SGHRS, YFSETQ. In DNA, the CDR3 is TGCGCCAGCAGCCCCTCCTCGACAGGCCTTACCGGGGAGCTGTTTTTT. Protein product: CASSPSSTGLTGELFF.

V and J are TRBV7-2 and TRBJ1-1; D uncertain. V was clipped by 4 bases and J by 4 bases, with 10 bases between them. The germline V gene has CDR1 SGHTA and CDR2 FQGNSA. This CDR3 is 13 amino acids long. This chain's CDR3 is CASSSREGTEAFF. The CDR3 DNA is TGTGCCAGCAGCTCCCGGGAGGGCACTGAAGCTTTCTTT. Full variable domain (remainder filled in from reference TRBV7-2 and TRBJ1-1): GAGVSQSPSNKVTEKGKDVELRCDPISGHTALYWYRQSLGQGLEFLIYFQGNSAPDKSGLPSDRFSAERTGGSVSTLTIQRTQQEDSAVYLCASSSREGTEAFFGQGTRLTVV.

The chain joins TRBV7-9 to TRBJ1-2; D may be TRBD1 (5 bases). With 6 bases removed from V and 2 bases from J, the gap between germline ends came to 7 bases. There are 12 residues in the CDR3. Germline assignment: CDR1 SEHNR and CDR2 FQNEAQ (reference sequence). CDR3 sequence (DNA): TGTGCCAGCAGTCAGGGAAACTATGGCTACACCTTC. This translates into CASSQGNYGYTF.

In its sample, this clone was seen a few times. The chain couples TRBV18 to TRBJ2-5; 10 bases map to TRBD1. This CDR3 region has 18 residues. Germline CDR1 and CDR2: KGHSH and LQKENI. V lost 3 bases to trimming and J lost 6 bases; unmatched junction nucleotides: 16. DNA of the CDR3: TGTGCCAGCTCACCTACCGGGGGGACAGGGGTTCGACACAAGACCCAGTACTTC. This codes for CASSPTGGTGVRHKTQYF.

The CDR3 region has the DNA TGTGCCAGTAGTATAAGACAGGGCGTGAACACTGAAGCTTTCTTT. Translation gives CASSIRQGVNTEAFF. The chain is built from TRBV19 and TRBJ1-1, with 7 bases identical to TRBD1. Looked up from germline, CDR1 is LNHDA and CDR2 is SQIVND (reference sequence). V lost 2 bases and J lost 0; bases outside the gene matches: 3. This CDR3 comprises 15 residues.

The V gene is TRBV14, the J gene TRBJ2-7; D perhaps matches TRBD2 (6 bases). Deletions cut 0 bases from V and 2 bases from J, with 8 bases between. Germline assignment: CDR1 SGHDN and CDR2 FVKESK. The CDR3 contains 14 residues. CDR3 nucleotide sequence: TGTGCCAGCAGCCAAGAGGCGGGACCCTACGAGCAGTACTTC. It translates to CASSQEAGPYEQYF.

The V and J genes are TRBV5-1 and TRBJ2-2; D perhaps matches TRBD1 (6 bases). This CDR3 comprises 14 residues. The germline V and J ends were trimmed by 4 bases and 6 bases, with 13 bases remaining between them. Germline V CDR1 and CDR2: SGHRS, YFSETQ. The CDR3 DNA follows: TGCGCCAGCAGCCCCTACAGGGTCCCCGGGGAGCTGTTTTTT. Protein product: CASSPYRVPGELFF.